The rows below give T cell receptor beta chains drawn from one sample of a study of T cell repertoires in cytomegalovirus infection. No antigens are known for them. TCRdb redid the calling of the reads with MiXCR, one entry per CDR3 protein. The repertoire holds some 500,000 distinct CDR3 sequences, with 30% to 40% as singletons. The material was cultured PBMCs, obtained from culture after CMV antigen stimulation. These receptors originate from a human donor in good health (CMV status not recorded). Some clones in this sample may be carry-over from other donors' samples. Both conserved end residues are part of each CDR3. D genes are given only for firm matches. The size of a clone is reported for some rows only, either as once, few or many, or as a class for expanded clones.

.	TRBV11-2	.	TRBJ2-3	CASSLGALGSDTQYF	TGTGCCAGCAGCTTAGGGGCGCTGGGATCAGATACGCAGTATTTT
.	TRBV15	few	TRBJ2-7	CATSRGGGSGPTYEQYF	TGTGCCACCAGCAGAGGAGGGGGTTCGGGGCCCACCTACGAGCAGTACTTC
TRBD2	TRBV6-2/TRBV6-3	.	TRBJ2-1	CASSYSSREGPTEQFF	TGTGCCAGCAGTTACTCGTCGCGGGAGGGCCCCACAGAGCAGTTCTTC
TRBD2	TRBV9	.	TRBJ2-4	CASSGYGTSRKNIQYF	TGTGCCAGCAGCGGATACGGGACTAGCAGAAAAAACATTCAGTACTTC
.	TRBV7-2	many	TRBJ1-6	CASSLSGTPGDSPLHF	TGTGCCAGCAGCTTATCCGGGACCCCTGGGGATTCACCCCTCCACTTT
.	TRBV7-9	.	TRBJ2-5	CASSSVRDTQETQYF	TGTGCCAGCAGCTCTGTACGGGACACCCAAGAGACCCAGTACTTC
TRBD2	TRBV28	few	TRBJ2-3	CASSNPRGYTDTQYF	TGTGCCAGCAGTAACCCGCGGGGGTACACAGATACGCAGTATTTT
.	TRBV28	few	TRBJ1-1	CASTRYLRMENTEAFF	TGTGCCAGCACTAGGTACCTCCGGATGGAGAACACTGAAGCTTTCTTT
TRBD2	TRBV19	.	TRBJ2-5	CASSMTQLASGETQYF	TGTGCCAGTAGTATGACGCAGCTAGCTAGCGGGGAGACCCAGTACTTC
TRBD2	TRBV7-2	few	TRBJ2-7	CASSLGGAGGRYEQYF	TGTGCCAGCAGCTTAGGAGGCGCGGGAGGAAGGTACGAGCAGTACTTC
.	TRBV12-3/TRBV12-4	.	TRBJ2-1	CASSSFVAYNEQFF	TGTGCCAGCAGTAGTTTTGTAGCCTACAATGAGCAGTTCTTC
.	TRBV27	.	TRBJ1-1	CASSLYWREKTEAFF	TGTGCCAGCAGTTTATACTGGAGGGAGAAGACTGAAGCTTTCTTT
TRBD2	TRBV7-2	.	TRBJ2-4	CASSALAGGEFLAKNIQYF	TGTGCCAGCAGCGCTTTGGCGGGAGGAGAGTTCCTAGCCAAAAACATTCAGTACTTC
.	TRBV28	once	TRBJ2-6	CASSSPGHGSTGANVLTF	TGTGCCAGTTCCTCCCCGGGCCACGGATCAACTGGGGCCAACGTCCTGACTTTC
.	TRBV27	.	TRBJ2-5	CASSLAGLTFETQYF	TGTGCCAGCAGTTTGGCAGGGCTTACGTTTGAGACCCAGTACTTC
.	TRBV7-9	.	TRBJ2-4	CASSLESAGSAKNIQYF	TGTGCCAGCAGCCTCGAGAGCGCGGGCTCTGCCAAAAACATTCAGTACTTC
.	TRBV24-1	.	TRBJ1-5	CATSGGERNQPQHF	TGTGCCACCAGTGGTGGTGAGCGCAATCAGCCCCAGCATTTT
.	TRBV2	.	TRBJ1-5	CASSSGERNQPQHF	TGTGCCAGCAGTTCAGGGGAGAGGAATCAGCCCCAGCATTTT
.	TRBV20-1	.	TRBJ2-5	CSATLTKGKETQYF	TGCAGTGCGACTCTTACTAAGGGAAAAGAGACCCAGTACTTC
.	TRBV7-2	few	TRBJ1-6	CASSLFGNSPLHF	TGTGCCAGCAGCTTATTTGGGAATTCACCCCTCCACTTT
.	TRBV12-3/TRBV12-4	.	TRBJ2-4	CASTPQAGTKNIQYF	TGTGCCAGCACCCCCCAGGCAGGGACCAAAAACATTCAGTACTTC